This T cell receptor (beta chain) was sequenced for a study of T cells after yellow fever vaccination. Study-level results: Most primary-vaccination clones recurred post-booster (around 95% CD4, more than 85% CD8).

V lost 5 bases and J 0 bases, leaving 14 bases between the germline ends. The CDR3 covers 16 residues. The germline CDR1 and CDR2 sequences are SGHTA and FQGTGA. One entry per CDR3 protein, called by TCRdb with MiXCR from the 5' RACE reads. The data hold some 390,000 distinct CDR3 sequences, with roughly a sixth observed a single time. To note about this clonotype: Antigen unknown.

The genes are TRBV7-3 and TRBJ2-1; maybe TRBD2 (6 bases). This receptor was identified in a man aged 18-30 years who received the YFV17D yellow fever vaccine. The starting material was PBMCs, obtained before the yellow fever booster vaccination. The CDR3, as DNA: TGTGCCAGCAGCAGCCTTAGCGGCAGCTCCTACAATGAGCAGTTCTTC. Translation: CASSSLSGSSYNEQFF.